Shown below are 23 T cell receptor beta chains from a single sample sequenced in a study of technical replicates of blood from several donors. The table came from immunoSEQ multiplex PCR; TCRdb's copy has only in-frame clones and leaves some out. Here the sample spans some 94,000 clones, approximately 95% being singletons. The sequenced sample consisted of T cells isolated from PBMCs. These TCRs come from a human donor in good health.

The chain recombines TRBV6-5 with TRBJ2-1; 13 bases align to TRBD2. The CDR3 extends over 15 amino acids. In germline, CDR1 is MNHEY, CDR2 SVGAGI. J was trimmed by 7 bases and V by 2 bases; bases with no gene match: 2. The CDR3 loop is CASSYGLAGVNEQFF. CDR3 bases: TGTGCCAGCAGTTACGGACTAGCGGGGGTTAATGAGCAGTTCTTC.

This chain uses TRBV7-3 with TRBJ2-2; 10 nucleotides align to TRBD1. The CDR3 contains 15 residues. From germline, CDR1 is SGHTA and CDR2 FQGTGA. The J segment lost 5 bases and the V segment lost 7 bases, leaving 7 bases of the junction unmatched. CDR3: CASTRDRGRTGELFF. CDR3 DNA: TGTGCCAGCACCCGGGACAGGGGCAGGACCGGGGAGCTGTTTTTT.

The chain has TRBV9 and TRBJ2-1; perhaps TRBD2 as D (8 bases). The CDR3 has 16 amino acids. Trimming shortened V by 4 bases and J by 6 bases, and 20 bases separated the two germline ends. The germline V gene has CDR1 SGDLS and CDR2 YYNGEE. As DNA, the CDR3 is TGTGCCAGCAGCCAATTAGCGGGACCAGGGGGCAATGAGCAGTTCTTC. Translation gives CASSQLAGPGGNEQFF.

This rearrangement joins TRBV5-4 to TRBJ1-2; no clear D gene. Trimming took off 2 bases at V and 2 bases at J, with 7 bases between the two ends. CDR1 is SGHNT and CDR2 is YYREEE in the germline V gene (reference sequence). The CDR3 is 13 amino acids. In nucleotides, the CDR3 is TGTGCCAGCAGCTTAGGAGGGAACTATGGCTACACCTTC. It translates to CASSLGGNYGYTF.

In this sample, this clone turned up once. The chain has TRBV29-1 and TRBJ2-1; 15 bases are shared with TRBD2. Trimming at V came to 6 bases and at J to 10 bases, leaving 13 bases not matched to a gene. The CDR3 has 16 residues. Per germline, CDR1 SQVTM and CDR2 ANQGSEA. The chain's CDR3 is CSVRGAGLAGGGEQFF. The DNA for the CDR3 is TGCAGCGTCAGGGGCGCGGGACTAGCGGGAGGAGGAGAGCAGTTCTTC.

V is TRBV4-2 and J is TRBJ2-7; TRBD2 matches 8 bases. The CDR3 sequence is 16 residues long. Per germline, CDR1 LGHNA and CDR2 YNFKEQ. V shed 1 base and J 2 bases; nucleotides not matched to a gene: 7. CDR3 in amino acids: CASSQGSLSGTYEQYF. CDR3 DNA sequence: TGTGCCAGCAGCCAAGGGTCCCTTAGCGGGACCTACGAGCAGTACTTC.

V usage is TRBV9 and J usage is TRBJ2-7, with 7 bases matching TRBD2. V lost 4 bases and J lost 6; bases outside the gene matches: 13. The CDR3 sequence is 15 residues long. Germline V gene lookup returns CDR1 SGDLS and CDR2 YYNGEE. The CDR3 loop reads CASSPSGVPGSEQYF. CDR3 nucleotides: TGTGCCAGCAGCCCCAGCGGGGTTCCGGGCAGCGAGCAGTACTTC.

This rearrangement joins TRBV28 to TRBJ2-1; 8 bases align to TRBD2. V trimming: 3 bases; J trimming: 6 bases; junction bases outside the gene matches: 13. CDR1 MDHEN and CDR2 SYDVKM come from the germline V gene. The CDR3 is made up of 17 amino acids. The CDR3 reads CASSLEAGENLGNEQFF. CDR3 bases: TGTGCCAGCAGTTTGGAAGCGGGAGAGAATTTGGGCAATGAGCAGTTCTTC.

The chain employs TRBV19 and TRBJ1-4, with 7 nucleotides matching TRBD1. Looked up from germline, CDR1 is LNHDA and CDR2 is SQIVND (reference sequence). With 9 bases clipped from V and 0 bases from J, the junction kept 4 bases outside the gene matches. This CDR3 has 14 residues. The CDR3: CASIDRATNEKLFF. CDR3 DNA: TGTGCCAGCATAGACAGGGCAACTAATGAAAAACTGTTTTTT.

The V call is TRBV13, the J call TRBJ2-5, with 11 bases matching TRBD2. The CDR3 covers 17 residues. Trimming took 1 base from V and 1 from J; bases not matched to a gene: 5. Germline lookup yields CDR1 PRHDT and CDR2 FYEKMQ (reference sequence). The CDR3 loop reads CASSLVGSGRAQETQYF. DNA of the CDR3: TGTGCCAGCAGCTTAGTGGGTAGCGGGAGGGCCCAAGAGACCCAGTACTTC.

J is TRBJ2-2 and V is TRBV6-5; D possibly corresponds to TRBD2 (5 bases). The V and J ends lost 6 bases and 5 bases respectively, with 10 bases between them. The germline CDR1 and CDR2 sequences are MNHEY and SVGAGI. The CDR3 totals 13 residues. CDR3 in amino acids: CASRRTGTGELFF. CDR3 coding DNA: TGTGCCAGCAGGAGGACTGGGACCGGGGAGCTGTTTTTT.

V gene TRBV2 combines with J gene TRBJ2-7; a weak D match, TRBD2 (6 bases). Looked up from germline, CDR1 is SNHLY and CDR2 is FYNNEI. V lost 4 bases, J lost 0 bases, and 22 bases lay in between. CDR3 length: 18 amino acids. The CDR3 nucleotides read TGTGCCAGCAGTGGCGGCAACTTAGAAGGGACTTTCTCCTACGAGCAGTACTTC. Its translation is CASSGGNLEGTFSYEQYF.

The chain combines TRBV27 with TRBJ1-3; D gene uncertain. The V end was cut by 10 bases, the J end by 2 bases, with 21 bases between. CDR3 size: 16 residues. Germline V gives CDR1 MNHEY, CDR2 SMNVEV (reference sequence). CDR3: CATGETYKETGNTIYF. The CDR3 coding sequence is TGTGCCACCGGGGAGACGTACAAGGAAACTGGAAACACCATATATTTT.

This chain joins TRBV30 and TRBJ1-3; D uncertain. Between the trimmed V and J ends, which lost 2 bases and 0 bases, there was a span of 8 bases. This CDR3 contains 14 residues. Germline CDR1 GTSNPN, CDR2 SVGIG (reference sequence). Here the CDR3 DNA reads TGTGCCTGGAGTCGAGGGAACTCTGGAAACACCATATATTTT. Translation: CAWSRGNSGNTIYF.

In DNA form, the CDR3 reads TGCGCCAGCAGCATGGGGCTAGCGTACAATGAGCAGTTCTTC. This encodes CASSMGLAYNEQFF. The rearrangement links TRBV4-3 to TRBJ2-1; TRBD2 is a possible D gene (6 bases). This CDR3 is built from 14 residues. V lost 5 bases to trimming and J lost 4 bases, with 12 bases between them. CDR1 and CDR2 (germline): LGHNA, YSLEER.

This clone was detected only once. This chain connects TRBV14 to TRBJ1-2; tentatively, D is TRBD1 (5 bases). The V end lost 1 base, the J end lost 7 bases, and 7 bases lay between the germline ends. CDR3 length: 12 amino acids. The germline V gene encodes CDR1 SGHDN and CDR2 FVKESK. The DNA of the CDR3 is TGTGCCAGCAGCCAAGTAGGGGCTGGCTACACCTTC. It specifies CASSQVGAGYTF. Drawing the rest from reference TRBV14 and TRBJ1-2, the complete variable domain is EAGVTQFPSHSVIEKGQTVTLRCDPISGHDNLYWYRRVMGKEIKFLLHFVKESKQDESGMPNNRFLAERTGGTYSTLKVQPAELEDSGVYFCASSQVGAGYTFGSGTRLTVV.

This chain links TRBV21-1 with TRBJ2-7; TRBD2 is taken as the D call from the table, unchecked against the DNA. TRBV21-1 is termed a pseudogene. This CDR3 region has 11 residues. This CDR3 reads CASIIRYEQYF. The DNA for the CDR3 is TGTGCCAGCATCATTCGGTACGAGCAGTACTTC.

The J gene is TRBJ1-3, the V gene TRBV19; 10 nucleotides line up with TRBD1. The CDR3 runs 16 residues. In germline, CDR1 is LNHDA, CDR2 SQIVND (reference sequence). V trimming: 2 bases; J trimming: 2 bases; junction bases outside the gene matches: 3. The CDR3 bases are TGTGCCAGTAGTATACCGGGGACAGGGGCTGGAAACACCATATATTTT. This codes for CASSIPGTGAGNTIYF. Filled out from reference TRBV19 and TRBJ1-3, the complete variable domain reads DGGITQSPKYLFRKEGQNVTLSCEQNLNHDAMYWYRQDPGQGLRLIYYSQIVNDFQKGDIAEGYSVSREKKESFPLTVTSAQKNPTAFYLCASSIPGTGAGNTIYFGEGSWLTVV.

The chain has TRBV4-1 and TRBJ2-3, with D uncertain. The CDR3 sequence is 15 residues long. From germline, CDR1 is MGHRA and CDR2 YSYEKL. Trimming left V 3 bases short and J 0 bases short, with 10 bases between. CDR3 amino acids: CASSHLGASTDTQYF. CDR3 sequence (DNA): TGCGCCAGCAGCCATTTAGGAGCGAGCACAGATACGCAGTATTTT.

The V gene is TRBV19, the J gene TRBJ2-1; tentative D call: TRBD2 (6 bases). This CDR3 comprises 16 residues. The germline gives CDR1 LNHDA, CDR2 SQIVND (reference sequence). The V end lost 4 bases, the J end lost 3 bases, and 16 bases lay between the germline ends. The CDR3 sequence is CASSNYASALYNEQFF. CDR3 nucleotide sequence: TGTGCCAGTAGTAATTATGCTAGCGCGCTCTACAATGAGCAGTTCTTC.

The V call is TRBV18, the J call TRBJ2-7, with D possibly TRBD2 on 6 matching bases. The CDR3 totals 15 residues. The V and J ends lost 6 bases and 0 bases respectively, with 15 bases between them. Germline CDR1 KGHSH, CDR2 LQKENI. CDR3 coding DNA: TGTGCCAGCTCGGCGCTAGCGACTCTCTCCTACGAGCAGTACTTC. Translated, it gives CASSALATLSYEQYF.

The chain is built from TRBV6-6 and TRBJ2-5; 7 bases match TRBD1. Germline V gene sequence: CDR1 MNHNY, CDR2 SVGAGI (reference sequence). This CDR3 is built from 14 residues. Trimming took 4 bases from V and 2 from J; bases not matched to a gene: 4. CDR3 coding DNA: TGTGCCAGCAGTTCCCGACAGGGACAAGAGACCCAGTACTTC. Amino acids: CASSSRQGQETQYF.

The chain employs TRBV11-3 and TRBJ2-5; 11 bases fit TRBD2. The CDR3 covers 14 residues. Germline CDR1 is SGHNT and CDR2 is YENEEA. With V trimmed by 5 bases and J by 3 bases, 2 bases remained unmatched. The CDR3 coding sequence is TGTGCCAGCAGCCCGGGACTAGCGGAAGAGACCCAGTACTTC. Translated: CASSPGLAEETQYF.